The 30 T cell receptor beta chains presented below share a single source sample, sequenced in a study of beta chain features in type 1 diabetes. Points from the study as a whole: Shortening that was moderate but significant affected the TCRB CDR3s of Type 1 diabetes patients in all four CD4+ subsets.

The sequenced template was cDNA made from the entire isolated RNA. The protocol was immunoSEQ multiplex PCR, while the TCRdb copy is restricted to in-frame clones and leaves out a portion. This sample yields around 180,000 clones, of which almost 8% are seen a single time; about 0.5% belongs to the top ten. Their antigens are not known. What was sequenced was central memory CD4+ T cells from blood. The receptors derive from a young man with type 1 diabetes.

This clone was picked up a small number of times. The CDR3 loop is CASSIERGSNTGELFF. CDR3 in DNA: TGTGCCAGTAGTATCGAACGGGGTTCGAACACCGGGGAGCTGTTTTTT. The chain uses TRBV19 and TRBJ2-2; TRBD2 is a possible D gene (5 bases). CDR3 size: 16 residues. The V gene's germline CDR1 is LNHDA and CDR2 SQIVND (reference sequence). V was shortened by 3 bases and J by 0 bases, with 11 bases between the two germline ends.

This clone has a handful of counts. CDR3 DNA sequence: TGTGCCAGCAGCTTGAACACGAACACTGAAGCTTTCTTT. It specifies CASSLNTNTEAFF. The chain recombines TRBV11-3 with TRBJ1-1; no clear D. The V gene's germline CDR1 is SGHNT and CDR2 YENEEA. CDR3 length: 13 residues. V was clipped by 3 bases and J by 1 base, with 6 bases between them.

This clone turned up a few times. The chain has TRBV19 and TRBJ2-2; D gene unclear. V gave up 5 bases and J gave up 6 bases, with 10 bases separating them. Germline V CDR1 and CDR2: LNHDA, SQIVND (reference sequence). The CDR3 runs to 13 residues. The DNA for the CDR3 is TGTGCCAGTAGTCTTAGACTCCCCGGGGAGCTGTTTTTT. Translating gives CASSLRLPGELFF.

This clone was observed a handful of times. This likely comes from a read error, as the CDR3 has no conserved phenylalanine or tryptophan at its end. The DNA is omitted, as the CDR3 cannot be located on it reliably, and the CDR3 follows TCRdb's listing. The chain employs TRBV13 and TRBJ1-1; the D call TRBD1 from the table was never checked on the DNA. The CDR3 extends over 10 residues, inclusive of both ends. Per germline, CDR1 PRHDT and CDR2 FYEKMQ (reference sequence). The CDR3 loop reads CASSLNRRDK.

The V gene is TRBV29-1, the J gene TRBJ2-3, with TRBD2 matching 7 bases. CDR1 SQVTM and CDR2 ANQGSEA come from the germline V gene. The CDR3 spans 13 residues. V lost 3 bases to trimming and J lost 4 bases; unmatched junction nucleotides: 4. The CDR3 DNA sequence: TGCAGCGTTGAGCAGGGAGGGGCAGATACGCAGTATTTT. This encodes CSVEQGGADTQYF.

This clone was found a few times. The V gene is TRBV5-1, the J gene TRBJ2-6, with D unclear. This CDR3 region has 16 residues. Trimming pared 0 bases from V and 4 bases from J, leaving 11 bases between. Germline CDR1 reads SGHRS; CDR2 reads YFSETQ. CDR3 sequence: CASSLDGASGANVLTF. The CDR3 DNA reads TGCGCCAGCAGCTTGGACGGAGCTTCCGGGGCCAACGTCCTGACTTTC.

The V and J genes are TRBV19 and TRBJ2-2; 7 bases align to TRBD2. V trimming: 1 base; J trimming: 6 bases; junction bases outside the gene matches: 2. Germline CDR1 reads LNHDA; CDR2 reads SQIVND (reference sequence). The CDR3 sequence is 14 residues long. The CDR3 DNA reads TGTGCCAGTAGTATAGTCGGACTAGCCGGGGAGCTGTTTTTT. It yields the protein CASSIVGLAGELFF.

This chain connects TRBV5-4 to TRBJ2-1; TRBD1 matches 8 bases. Germline CDR1 and CDR2: SGHNT and YYREEE (reference sequence). The J segment lost 2 bases and the V segment lost 4 bases, leaving 2 bases of the junction unmatched. This CDR3 has 14 residues. The CDR3 bases are TGTGCCAGCAGCCCGGACAGGGCCTACAATGAGCAGTTCTTC. Translation gives CASSPDRAYNEQFF. Drawing the rest from reference TRBV5-4 and TRBJ2-1, the complete variable domain is ETGVTQSPTHLIKTRGQQVTLRCSSQSGHNTVSWYQQALGQGPQFIFQYYREEENGRGNFPPRFSGLQFPNYSSELNVNALELDDSALYLCASSPDRAYNEQFFGPGTRLTVL.

This clone was observed a handful of times. A much larger clone differs by one base, so this may be a read error. V gene TRBV5-6 combines with J gene TRBJ1-2; 10 positions agree with TRBD1. This CDR3 comprises 14 residues. From germline, CDR1 is SGHDT and CDR2 YYEEEE. V lost 4 bases and J lost 4; bases outside the gene matches: 4. CDR3 DNA sequence: TGTGCCAGCAGCGGAGGACAGGGGGGCTATGGCTACACCTTC. Translated, it gives CASSGGQGGYGYTF.

This clone was seen a few times. V usage is TRBV9 and J usage is TRBJ1-5; the D is unclear. V was pared by 0 bases and J by 2 bases, with 3 bases between. The CDR3 is made up of 13 amino acids. The germline V gene encodes CDR1 SGDLS and CDR2 YYNGEE. The CDR3 nucleotides are TGTGCCAGCAGCGTAGCGGGCAATCAGCCCCAGCATTTT. Its protein product is CASSVAGNQPQHF.

The genes are TRBV2 and TRBJ1-2, with 8 bases fitting TRBD1. Germline assignment: CDR1 SNHLY and CDR2 FYNNEI. This CDR3 contains 12 residues. Trimming at V came to 3 bases and at J to 8 bases, leaving 2 bases not matched to a gene. CDR3 DNA: TGTGCCAGCAGTGAGACAGGGGAGGGCTACACCTTC. Its protein is CASSETGEGYTF.

This chain joins TRBV14 and TRBJ2-7; weak D call: TRBD1 (5 bases). This CDR3 region has 13 residues. Trimming took off 1 base at V and 10 bases at J, with 14 bases between the two ends. Per the germline V gene, CDR1 is SGHDN and CDR2 is FVKESK. CDR3 nucleotide sequence: TGTGCCAGCAGCCAAGCGGCAGGGCAGATACAGTACTTC. Its translation is CASSQAAGQIQYF.

The chain links TRBV28 to TRBJ1-1, with D perhaps TRBD1 (6 bases). V was pared by 5 bases and J by 2 bases, with 18 bases between. The CDR3 has 16 amino acids. Germline CDR1 is MDHEN and CDR2 is SYDVKM. This chain's CDR3 is CASSGTSRGFNTEAFF. As DNA, the CDR3 is TGTGCCAGCAGTGGAACCTCCAGGGGCTTTAACACTGAAGCTTTCTTT.

The chain carries TRBV20-1 and TRBJ2-7; D remains unclear. The V gene lost 4 bases and the J gene lost 3 bases, with 4 bases spanning the gap. There are 10 residues in the CDR3. The germline gives CDR1 DFQATT, CDR2 SNEGSKA (reference sequence). The CDR3 DNA follows: TGCAGTGCTACAGTCTACGAGCAGTACTTC. It specifies CSATVYEQYF.

This clone has only a few counts. V and J are TRBV5-4 and TRBJ2-1; 7 nucleotides line up with TRBD2. V lost 4 bases and J lost 3; bases outside the gene matches: 13. CDR1 SGHNT and CDR2 YYREEE come from the germline V gene (reference sequence). The CDR3 runs to 17 residues. CDR3 bases: TGTGCCAGCAGCCTCGTGGGGGGGACGGGTTTCTACAATGAGCAGTTCTTC. This encodes CASSLVGGTGFYNEQFF. The full variable domain, in which reference TRBV5-4 and TRBJ2-1 provide the parts outside the CDR3, is ETGVTQSPTHLIKTRGQQVTLRCSSQSGHNTVSWYQQALGQGPQFIFQYYREEENGRGNFPPRFSGLQFPNYSSELNVNALELDDSALYLCASSLVGGTGFYNEQFFGPGTRLTVL.

This clone was counted many times. The same CDR3 arises from other DNA sequences in this sample as well. The chain combines TRBV5-1 with TRBJ2-7, with 7 bases that match TRBD1. The CDR3 has 13 residues. The trim removed 0 bases at V and 6 bases at J, leaving 3 bases unmatched. Per germline, CDR1 SGHRS and CDR2 YFSETQ. The CDR3 loop reads CASSLGQGGEQYF. For the CDR3, the DNA is TGCGCCAGCAGCTTGGGACAGGGTGGCGAGCAGTACTTC.

The table lists this clone with a few counts. V is TRBV9 and J is TRBJ2-2; 7 nucleotides match TRBD1. V lost 2 bases to trimming and J lost 0 bases; unmatched junction nucleotides: 4. From germline, CDR1 is SGDLS and CDR2 YYNGEE. The CDR3 is 16 residues long. The CDR3 nucleotides are TGTGCCAGCAGCGTCCCGGGACAGCCGAACACCGGGGAGCTGTTTTTT. It translates to CASSVPGQPNTGELFF. Full variable domain (rest looked up from reference TRBV9 and TRBJ2-2): DSGVTQTPKHLITATGQRVTLRCSPRSGDLSVYWYQQSLDQGLQFLIQYYNGEERAKGNILERFSAQQFPDLHSELNLSSLELGDSALYFCASSVPGQPNTGELFFGEGSRLTVL.

This sequence joins TRBV28 and TRBJ1-2, with a weak D call TRBD1 (6 bases). In germline, CDR1 is MDHEN, CDR2 SYDVKM. V dropped 6 bases and J dropped 6 bases, with 14 bases sitting between them. This CDR3 spans 13 amino acids. The CDR3 sequence: CASRKNRVDGYTF. CDR3 nucleotide sequence: TGTGCCAGCAGGAAAAACAGGGTAGATGGCTACACCTTC.

This clone was seen a handful of times. This chain connects TRBV5-1 to TRBJ2-3; TRBD2 agrees at 14 bases. Germline values: CDR1 SGHRS, CDR2 YFSETQ. The junction had 5 bases not matched to a gene; V was cut back by 4 bases and J by 4 bases. The CDR3 is 16 residues long. DNA of the CDR3: TGCGCCAGCAGCCTCGGGACTAGCGGGAGAGCAGATACGCAGTATTTT. This sequence encodes CASSLGTSGRADTQYF.

The chain recombines TRBV4-1 with TRBJ2-1; 13 bases are shared with TRBD2. The trim removed 4 bases at V and 9 bases at J, leaving 12 bases unmatched. The length of the CDR3 is 17 residues. Germline loops: CDR1 MGHRA, CDR2 YSYEKL. CDR3 DNA: TGCGCCAGCAGCCCCAGATCCGGACTAGCGGGAGAGGTTGAGCAGTTCTTC. This codes for CASSPRSGLAGEVEQFF.

The chain has TRBV7-9 and TRBJ2-7, with a weak D call TRBD2 (6 bases). Per the germline V gene, CDR1 is SEHNR and CDR2 is FQNEAQ (reference sequence). The CDR3 has 15 amino acids. With 1 base removed from V and 3 bases from J, the gap between germline ends came to 13 bases. CDR3 nucleotides: TGTGCCAGCAGCTTAGGCGGAGGAGGGAACTACGAGCAGTACTTC. Its protein is CASSLGGGGNYEQYF.

V and J are TRBV18 and TRBJ2-7, with 8 bases fitting TRBD1. CDR3 length equals 12 residues. Per the germline V gene, CDR1 is KGHSH and CDR2 is LQKENI. V was pared by 5 bases and J by 7 bases, with 4 bases of the junction left unmatched. As DNA, the CDR3 is TGTGCCAGCTCAACTGGACAGGGAGAGCAGTACTTC. This codes for CASSTGQGEQYF.

J is TRBJ2-7 and V is TRBV6-6, with a possible D match to TRBD1 (5 bases). Germline lookup yields CDR1 MNHNY and CDR2 SVGAGI (reference sequence). The CDR3 sequence is 13 residues long. V gave up 5 bases and J gave up 3 bases, with 11 bases separating them. The CDR3 is CASSQRQHYEQYF. CDR3 in DNA: TGTGCCAGCAGTCAACGACAGCACTACGAGCAGTACTTC.

This clone showed up just a few times. One junction end does not reproduce the germline sequence, and a read error may be involved. This chain uses TRBV20-1 with TRBJ2-5; D unclear. The CDR3 is 10 amino acids. Germline CDR1 and CDR2: DFQATT and SNEGSKA (reference sequence). CDR3 region: CSAQREAQYF. The CDR3 DNA reads TGCAGTGCCCAAAGAGAGGCCCAGTACTTC.

This clone was observed a few times. The chain carries TRBV7-2 and TRBJ1-3; D gene ambiguous. The V end lost 2 bases, the J end lost 1 base, and 3 bases lay between the germline ends. CDR3 length: 13 residues. Germline loops: CDR1 SGHTA, CDR2 FQGNSA. CDR3 loop: CASSLYSGNTIYF. The CDR3 DNA sequence: TGTGCCAGCAGCTTATATTCTGGAAACACCATATATTTT.

V is TRBV7-2 and J is TRBJ2-3; D uncertain. Deletions cut 1 base from V and 7 bases from J, with 6 bases between. This CDR3 spans 12 amino acids. Germline V CDR1 and CDR2: SGHTA, FQGNSA. CDR3: CASSLVRNTQYF. The CDR3 DNA sequence: TGTGCCAGCAGCTTAGTCAGGAATACGCAGTATTTT. Full variable domain (remainder filled in from reference TRBV7-2 and TRBJ2-3): GAGVSQSPSNKVTEKGKDVELRCDPISGHTALYWYRQSLGQGLEFLIYFQGNSAPDKSGLPSDRFSAERTGGSVSTLTIQRTQQEDSAVYLCASSLVRNTQYFGPGTRLTVL.

The sample holds a few counts of this clone. The chain employs TRBV4-1 and TRBJ2-1, with 10 bases identical to TRBD2. The germline V gene encodes CDR1 MGHRA and CDR2 YSYEKL. The junction had 10 bases not matched to a gene; V was cut back by 1 base and J by 10 bases. This CDR3 is 16 amino acids long. The CDR3 reads CASSQGMASGSGEQFF. The DNA of the CDR3 is TGCGCCAGCAGCCAAGGTATGGCTAGCGGGAGCGGAGAGCAGTTCTTC.

This clone was counted a few times. The genes are TRBV5-1 and TRBJ1-1; maybe TRBD1 (5 bases). This CDR3 has 14 amino acids. The germline gives CDR1 SGHRS, CDR2 YFSETQ. Trimming pared 5 bases from V and 3 bases from J, leaving 14 bases between. The CDR3: CASRIYGGHTEAFF. CDR3 bases: TGCGCCAGCAGAATTTACGGGGGTCACACTGAAGCTTTCTTT.

CDR3 loop: CASSGGMNTEAFF. The CDR3 DNA reads as TGTGCCAGCAGCGGAGGAATGAACACTGAAGCTTTCTTT. The chain uses TRBV7-9 and TRBJ1-1; D is uncertain. Per the germline V gene, CDR1 is SEHNR and CDR2 is FQNEAQ (reference sequence). The CDR3 loop spans 13 amino acids. V lost 5 bases, J lost 0 bases, and 7 bases lay in between.

This clone turned up a few times. V usage is TRBV5-1 and J usage is TRBJ1-1, with D perhaps matching TRBD1 (6 bases). This CDR3 has 15 residues. Per germline, CDR1 SGHRS and CDR2 YFSETQ. Trimming took off 4 bases at V and 2 bases at J, with 15 bases between the two ends. Written as DNA, the CDR3 is TGCGCCAGCAGCGACCTGGGGGGGACAAACACTGAAGCTTTCTTT. It codes for CASSDLGGTNTEAFF. The complete variable domain, with remaining parts taken from reference TRBV5-1 and TRBJ1-1, reads KAGVTQTPRYLIKTRGQQVTLSCSPISGHRSVSWYQQTPGQGLQFLFEYFSETQRNKGNFPGRFSGRQFSNSRSEMNVSTLELGDSALYLCASSDLGGTNTEAFFGQGTRLTVV.